A single sample is the source of the 15 T cell receptor beta chains below, sequenced in a study of Graves' ophthalmopathy and Graves' hyperthyroidism. The sequenced template was RNA, covering the TCR beta CDR3 region. RT-PCR in the first round used HTBI primers; a second-round multiplex PCR followed. TCRdb used MiXCR to reprocess the multiplex PCR reads, holding one entry per CDR3 protein. The sample lists about 480,000 distinct CDR3 sequences, 14% seen once, with 8% to 10% in the top ten. Sample: blood. These receptors were obtained from a woman aged 30 to 39 with Graves' ophthalmopathy.

This clonotype has just a few counts. V and J are TRBV7-3 and TRBJ2-5, with 15 bases lining up with TRBD2. V was clipped by 4 bases and J by 4 bases; unmatched bases: 4. This CDR3 region has 16 residues. Germline V gene sequence: CDR1 SGHTA, CDR2 FQGTGA. The CDR3 loop reads CASSYGLAGGRETQYF. The CDR3 nucleotides read TGTGCCAGCAGCTACGGACTAGCGGGGGGGCGAGAGACCCAGTACTTC.

This clonotype has ten or more counts. The V gene is TRBV12-5, the J gene TRBJ2-2, with D hard to call. V dropped 5 bases and J dropped 1 base, with 5 bases sitting between them. This CDR3 is 13 amino acids long. CDR1 LGHNT and CDR2 FRNRAP come from the germline V gene. CDR3 coding DNA: TGTGCTAGTGGTCTTCAGAACACCGGGGAGCTGTTTTTT. It codes for CASGLQNTGELFF.

V and J are TRBV4-3 and TRBJ2-7; the match to TRBD2 covers 7 bases. The trim removed 2 bases at V and 6 bases at J, leaving 7 bases unmatched. Germline CDR1 reads LGHNA; CDR2 reads YSLEER. The CDR3 totals 14 residues. The CDR3 is CASSQLTSDGEQYF. The CDR3 bases are TGCGCCAGCAGCCAACTCACTAGCGACGGCGAGCAGTACTTC.

At least ten counts were recorded for this clonotype. The chain uses TRBV6-2 or TRBV6-3 and TRBJ1-5; tentatively, D is TRBD1 (5 bases). Germline V gene lookup returns CDR1 MNHEY and CDR2 SVGEGT. The CDR3 totals 14 residues. V lost 7 bases and J lost 2, with 12 bases in between. For the CDR3, the DNA is TGTGCCAGCAAGGCCCAGGGTGGCAATCAGCCCCAGCATTTT. It is translated as CASKAQGGNQPQHF.

Turning to this clonotype: The CDR3 end shows no conserved phenylalanine or tryptophan, and so a read error is likely. The CDR3 DNA is TGTGCCAGCAGTGATGGACAGGGCGGGTATGGCTACACCTAC. Its protein is CASSDGQGGYGYTY. The chain employs TRBV6-4 and TRBJ1-2, with 8 bases that match TRBD1. CDR3 length equals 14 residues. Unmatched junction bases numbered 5, after V lost 3 bases and J lost 5 bases. Germline CDR1 and CDR2: MRHNA and SNTAGT.

The chain recombines TRBV19 with TRBJ1-5, with D uncertain. The CDR3 has 15 amino acids. CDR1 and CDR2 from the germline V gene are LNHDA and SQIVND (reference sequence). Trimming removed 3 bases at V and 5 bases at J, with 14 bases between. In DNA form, the CDR3 reads TGTGCCAGTAGTATCATGGAAGCCGGATATCAGCCCCAGCATTTT. Its translation: CASSIMEAGYQPQHF.

This clonotype was counted a few times. The chain carries TRBV5-1 and TRBJ1-2; D is perhaps TRBD1 (5 bases). The CDR3 is 14 residues long. Trimming pared 0 bases from V and 4 bases from J, leaving 10 bases between. Germline values: CDR1 SGHRS, CDR2 YFSETQ. The CDR3 nucleotides read TGCGCCAGCAGCTTGGACCGGGACCTCTATGGCTACACCTTC. This gives the protein CASSLDRDLYGYTF.

V gene TRBV12-3 or TRBV12-4 combines with J gene TRBJ2-5; D remains unclear. The ends were cut back, 3 bases at V and 1 base at J, with 9 bases in the middle. The CDR3 runs 14 residues. CDR3 region: CASSFTRAQETQYF. CDR3 DNA: TGTGCCAGCAGTTTTACCAGAGCCCAAGAGACCCAGTACTTC.

This clonotype was recorded a few times. The chain uses TRBV19 and TRBJ2-7; D is possibly TRBD1 (5 bases). Trimming pared 5 bases from V and 2 bases from J, leaving 13 bases between. Germline V gene lookup returns CDR1 LNHDA and CDR2 SQIVND (reference sequence). The CDR3 is 14 amino acids. CDR3 DNA sequence: TGTGCCAGTAGTTTCAGGGTCGGCACCTACGAGCAGTACTTC. It translates to CASSFRVGTYEQYF. Looking up the rest from reference TRBV19 and TRBJ2-7 gives the full variable domain: DGGITQSPKYLFRKEGQNVTLSCEQNLNHDAMYWYRQDPGQGLRLIYYSQIVNDFQKGDIAEGYSVSREKKESFPLTVTSAQKNPTAFYLCASSFRVGTYEQYFGPGTRLTVT.

This clonotype was seen ten or more times. The CDR3, as DNA: TGCAGCGTGCGCGGAATCATGAACACTGAAGCTTTCTTT. It is translated as CSVRGIMNTEAFF. V usage is TRBV29-1 and J usage is TRBJ1-1; no firm D call. The CDR3 sequence is 13 residues long. CDR1 and CDR2 from the germline V gene are SQVTM and ANQGSEA. The germline V and J ends were trimmed by 6 bases and 0 bases, with 11 bases remaining between them.

This clonotype appeared many times. V usage is TRBV20-1 and J usage is TRBJ1-2, with a possible D match to TRBD1 (6 bases). Trimming stripped 0 bases from V and 1 base from J, with 12 bases between. CDR1 and CDR2 (germline): DFQATT, SNEGSKA (reference sequence). The CDR3 is 15 amino acids. CDR3 loop: CSARDWTALNYGYTF. DNA of the CDR3: TGCAGTGCTAGAGATTGGACAGCCCTTAACTATGGCTACACCTTC.

This clonotype was seen repeatedly, ten times or more. The chain recombines TRBV12-3 or TRBV12-4 with TRBJ2-7; D possibly corresponds to TRBD2 (6 bases). The germline V and J ends were trimmed by 6 bases and 0 bases, with 15 bases remaining between them. The CDR3 runs 15 residues. CDR3 protein: CASSPTGLLSYEQYF. Written as DNA, the CDR3 is TGTGCCAGCAGCCCTACGGGACTCCTCTCCTACGAGCAGTACTTC.

This clonotype came up many times. J is TRBJ1-6 and V is TRBV28; perhaps TRBD1 as D (5 bases). The ends were cut back, 6 bases at V and 7 bases at J, with 19 bases in the middle. The CDR3 has 16 amino acids. Germline lookup yields CDR1 MDHEN and CDR2 SYDVKM. Written as DNA, the CDR3 is TGTGCCAGCAGCCGACCCGGCGAGGGGCAAAATTCACCCCTCCACTTT. It yields the protein CASSRPGEGQNSPLHF.

This clonotype was recorded at least ten times. This chain links TRBV27 with TRBJ1-5; no clear D. The CDR3 spans 13 residues. Germline-derived CDR1 and CDR2 are MNHEY and SMNVEV (reference sequence). The V and J ends lost 2 bases and 6 bases respectively, with 8 bases between them. The CDR3 region has the DNA TGTGCCAGCAGTTTAGACGCAGGTCAGCCCCAGCATTTT. Encoded protein: CASSLDAGQPQHF.

This clonotype was observed many times. The chain has TRBV20-1 and TRBJ2-3, with a possible D match to TRBD2 (5 bases). Per the germline V gene, CDR1 is DFQATT and CDR2 is SNEGSKA (reference sequence). V lost 8 bases and J 2 bases, leaving 14 bases between the germline ends. The CDR3 sequence is 13 residues long. CDR3: CSSWTGSTDTQYF. CDR3 DNA sequence: TGCAGTTCCTGGACTGGATCCACAGATACGCAGTATTTT.